The T cell receptor (beta chain) under discussion was sequenced for a study of technical replicates of blood from a few donors. The assay was immunoSEQ multiplex PCR, and TCRdb's table has in-frame clones only and misses some. The sample gives 80,000 to 85,000 clones, 89% of which show up once; 0.35% to 0.5% is in the top ten. This clone was seen a single time. This TCR came from a human donor in good health. The sequencing input was T cells isolated from PBMCs.

In DNA form, the CDR3 reads TGTGCCAGCAGGAGGAGCACAGATACGCAGTATTTT. This encodes CASRRSTDTQYF. The chain has TRBV6-5 and TRBJ2-3; D call uncertain. The CDR3 length is 12 residues. Germline V gene sequence: CDR1 MNHEY, CDR2 SVGAGI. Trimming shortened V by 6 bases and J by 0 bases, and 4 bases separated the two germline ends.